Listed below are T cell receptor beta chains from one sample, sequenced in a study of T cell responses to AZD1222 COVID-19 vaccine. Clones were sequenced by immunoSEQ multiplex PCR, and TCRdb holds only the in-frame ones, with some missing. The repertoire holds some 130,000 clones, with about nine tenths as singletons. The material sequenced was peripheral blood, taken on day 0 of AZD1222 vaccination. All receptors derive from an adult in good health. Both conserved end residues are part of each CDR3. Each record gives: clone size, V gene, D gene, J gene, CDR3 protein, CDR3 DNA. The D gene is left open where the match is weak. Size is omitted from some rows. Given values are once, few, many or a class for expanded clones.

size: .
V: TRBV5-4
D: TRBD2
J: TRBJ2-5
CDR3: CASSHGTSGGAAGTQYF
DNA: TGTGCCAGCAGCCATGGGACTAGCGGGGGCGCCGCGGGGACCCAGTACTTC

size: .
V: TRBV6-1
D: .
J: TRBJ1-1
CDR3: CASSEGDGGVAEAFF
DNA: TGTGCCAGCAGTGAAGGAGATGGAGGGGTCGCTGAAGCTTTCTTT

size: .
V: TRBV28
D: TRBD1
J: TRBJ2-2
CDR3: CASSNRGQGYDGGELFF
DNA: TGTGCCAGCTCGAACAGAGGACAGGGGTATGATGGCGGGGAGCTGTTTTTT

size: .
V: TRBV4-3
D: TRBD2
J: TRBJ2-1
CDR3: CASSQDSPLAGNEQFF
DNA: TGCGCCAGCAGCCAAGATTCACCGCTAGCGGGCAATGAGCAGTTCTTC

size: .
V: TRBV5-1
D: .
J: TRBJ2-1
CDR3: CASSSGGVLWGASYNEQFF
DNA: TGCGCCAGCAGCTCCGGTGGGGTTTTGTGGGGCGCCTCCTACAATGAGCAGTTCTTC

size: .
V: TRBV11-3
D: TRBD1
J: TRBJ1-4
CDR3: CASSLGRQGGVEKLFF
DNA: TGTGCCAGCAGCTTGGGCAGACAGGGTGGTGTTGAAAAACTGTTTTTT

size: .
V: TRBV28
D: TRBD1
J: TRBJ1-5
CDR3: CASRSEGTANQPQHF
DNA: TGTGCCAGCCGATCAGAGGGGACAGCTAATCAGCCCCAGCATTTT

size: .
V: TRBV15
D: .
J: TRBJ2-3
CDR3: CATSRGELSSTDTQYF
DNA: TGTGCCACCAGCAGAGGAGAACTTTCTAGCACAGATACGCAGTATTTT

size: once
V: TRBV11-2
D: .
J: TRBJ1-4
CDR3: CASSLGEKLFF
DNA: TGTGCCAGCAGCCTGGGGGAAAAACTGTTTTTT

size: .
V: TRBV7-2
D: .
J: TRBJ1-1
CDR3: CASSRDVVNTEAFF
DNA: TGTGCCAGCAGCCGCGACGTGGTGAACACTGAAGCTTTCTTT

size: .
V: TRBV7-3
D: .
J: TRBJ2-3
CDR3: CASSSGLTGDTQYF
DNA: TGTGCCAGCAGCTCGGGGCTCACGGGGGATACGCAGTATTTT

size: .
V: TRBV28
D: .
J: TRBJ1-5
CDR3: CASTGSNQPQHF
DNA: TGTGCCAGCACGGGCAGCAATCAGCCCCAGCATTTT

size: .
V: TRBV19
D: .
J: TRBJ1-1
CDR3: CASTTLGGVNTEAFF
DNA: TGTGCCAGTACCACTCTGGGGGGCGTTAACACTGAAGCTTTCTTT

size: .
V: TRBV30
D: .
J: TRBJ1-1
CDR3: CAWRPWTANTEAFF
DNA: TGTGCCTGGAGACCCTGGACAGCTAACACTGAAGCTTTCTTT

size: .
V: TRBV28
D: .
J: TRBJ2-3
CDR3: CASSLPQQAGADTQYF
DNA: TGTGCCAGCAGTTTACCTCAACAGGCTGGAGCAGATACGCAGTATTTT

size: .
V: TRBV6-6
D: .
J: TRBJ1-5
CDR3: CASSQRGNQPQHF
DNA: TGTGCCAGCAGCCAGCGTGGAAATCAGCCCCAGCATTTT

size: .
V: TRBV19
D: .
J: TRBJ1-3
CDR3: CASSIWMGSGNTIYF
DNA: TGTGCCAGTAGTATTTGGATGGGCTCCGGAAACACCATATATTTT

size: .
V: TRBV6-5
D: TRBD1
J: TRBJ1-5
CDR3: CASAGQGANQPQHF
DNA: TGTGCCAGCGCCGGACAGGGGGCAAATCAGCCCCAGCATTTT

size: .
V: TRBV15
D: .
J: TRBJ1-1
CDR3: CATSERVPYTEAFF
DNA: TGTGCCACCAGCGAGCGGGTGCCCTACACTGAAGCTTTCTTT

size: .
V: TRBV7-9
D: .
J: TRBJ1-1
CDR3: CASSLGYTEAFF
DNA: TGTGCCAGCAGCTTAGGATACACTGAAGCTTTCTTT

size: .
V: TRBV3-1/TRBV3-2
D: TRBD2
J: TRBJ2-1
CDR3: CASSRSAGGNYNEQFF
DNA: TGTGCCAGCAGCCGTTCAGCGGGGGGCAACTACAATGAGCAGTTCTTC

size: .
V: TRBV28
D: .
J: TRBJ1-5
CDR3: CASRRFVNQPQHF
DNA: TGTGCCAGCAGACGCTTCGTAAATCAGCCCCAGCATTTT

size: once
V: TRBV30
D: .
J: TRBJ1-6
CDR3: CAWSAGSSYNSPLHF
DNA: TGTGCCTGGTCCGCGGGGAGCTCCTATAATTCACCCCTCCACTTT

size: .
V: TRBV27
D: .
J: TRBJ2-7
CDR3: CASSPLSSYEQYF
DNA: TGTGCCAGCAGCCCCCTCAGCTCCTACGAGCAGTACTTC

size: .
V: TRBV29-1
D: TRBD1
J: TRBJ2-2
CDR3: CSAVPVTGGSSNTGELFF
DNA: TGCAGCGCCGTCCCCGTGACAGGGGGCTCATCGAACACCGGGGAGCTGTTTTTT

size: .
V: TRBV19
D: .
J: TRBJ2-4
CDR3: CASSIIWGAKNIQYF
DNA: TGTGCCAGTAGTATCATTTGGGGGGCCAAAAACATTCAGTACTTC

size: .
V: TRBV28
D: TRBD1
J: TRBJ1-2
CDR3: CASSLYPSLFDRDYGYTF
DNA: TGTGCCAGCAGTTTATATCCTTCCCTCTTCGACAGGGACTATGGCTACACCTTC

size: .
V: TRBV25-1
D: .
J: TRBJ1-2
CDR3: CASSEYVLGYGYTF
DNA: TGTGCCAGCAGTGAATACGTCCTAGGGTATGGCTACACCTTC

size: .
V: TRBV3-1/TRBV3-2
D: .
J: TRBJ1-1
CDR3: CASSQRTGEGLAFF
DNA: TGTGCCAGCAGCCAACGAACCGGTGAAGGGTTGGCTTTCTTT

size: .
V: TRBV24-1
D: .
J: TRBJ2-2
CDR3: CATSSGSRTGELFF
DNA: TGTGCCACCAGTAGTGGCAGCCGTACCGGGGAGCTGTTTTTT

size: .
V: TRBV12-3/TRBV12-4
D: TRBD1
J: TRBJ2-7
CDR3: CASSPAGGEQYF
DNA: TGTGCCAGCAGCCCCGCAGGGGGCGAGCAGTACTTC

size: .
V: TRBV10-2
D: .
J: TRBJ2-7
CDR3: CASSDLDPRGQYF
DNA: TGCGCCAGCAGTGACCTAGATCCGAGAGGGCAGTACTTC

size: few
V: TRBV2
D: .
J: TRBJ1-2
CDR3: CASSDRDISGYTF
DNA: TGTGCCAGCAGTGACCGGGACATTAGTGGCTACACCTTC

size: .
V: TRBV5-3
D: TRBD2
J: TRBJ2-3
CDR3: CARSGVGLAEYLGGDTQYF
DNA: TGTGCCAGAAGCGGAGTTGGACTAGCGGAATATCTCGGAGGAGATACGCAGTATTTT

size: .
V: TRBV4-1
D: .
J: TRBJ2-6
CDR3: CASSHLTTGANVLTF
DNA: TGCGCCAGCAGCCATCTTACCACTGGGGCCAACGTCCTGACTTTC

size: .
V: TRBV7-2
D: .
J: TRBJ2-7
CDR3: CASSLGWAGRHEQYF
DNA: TGTGCCAGCAGCTTAGGGTGGGCAGGGAGGCACGAGCAGTACTTC

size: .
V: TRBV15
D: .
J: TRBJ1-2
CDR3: CATSRDLRGGEYGYTF
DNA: TGTGCCACCAGCAGAGATCTACGGGGAGGGGAGTATGGCTACACCTTC

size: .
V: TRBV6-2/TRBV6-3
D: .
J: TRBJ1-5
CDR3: CASSYRENQPQHF
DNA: TGTGCCAGCAGTTACAGGGAAAATCAGCCCCAGCATTTT

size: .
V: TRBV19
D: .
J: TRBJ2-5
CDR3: CASSRAGAPETQYF
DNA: TGTGCCAGTAGTAGGGCGGGGGCTCCAGAGACCCAGTACTTC

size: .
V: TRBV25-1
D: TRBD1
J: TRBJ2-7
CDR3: CASSDTGQSYEQYF
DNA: TGTGCCAGCAGTGACACGGGACAGAGCTACGAGCAGTACTTC

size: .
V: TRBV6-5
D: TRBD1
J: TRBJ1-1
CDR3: CASRRQGGNTEAFF
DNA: TGTGCCAGCCGCCGACAGGGTGGGAACACTGAAGCTTTCTTT

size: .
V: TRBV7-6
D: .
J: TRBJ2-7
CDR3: CASSPLILDEQYF
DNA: TGTGCCAGCAGCCCATTAATACTAGATGAGCAGTACTTC

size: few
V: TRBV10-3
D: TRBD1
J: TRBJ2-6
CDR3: CAISTGEGSGANVLTF
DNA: TGTGCCATCAGTACAGGGGAAGGCTCTGGGGCCAACGTCCTGACTTTC

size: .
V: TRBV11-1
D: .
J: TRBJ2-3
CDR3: CASSLGGSTDTQYF
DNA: TGTGCCAGCAGCTTAGGGGGTAGCACAGATACGCAGTATTTT

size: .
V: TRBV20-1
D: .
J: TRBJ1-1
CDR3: CSASRGDQNTEAFF
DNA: TGCAGTGCTAGTAGAGGGGACCAGAACACTGAAGCTTTCTTT

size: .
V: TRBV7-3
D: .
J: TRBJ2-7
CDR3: CASSFEGLSREQYF
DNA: TGTGCCAGCAGCTTCGAGGGCCTCTCGAGAGAGCAGTACTTC

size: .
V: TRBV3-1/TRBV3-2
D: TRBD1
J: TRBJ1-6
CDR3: CASSSRDRARSIHF
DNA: TGTGCCAGCAGCTCACGGGACAGGGCCCGGTCGATCCACTTT

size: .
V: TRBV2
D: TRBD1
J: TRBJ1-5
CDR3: CASSPSGGPNQPQHF
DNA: TGTGCCAGCAGTCCTTCAGGGGGCCCCAATCAGCCCCAGCATTTT

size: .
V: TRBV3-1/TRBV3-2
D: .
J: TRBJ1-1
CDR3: CASSQGYTEAFF
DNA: TGTGCCAGCAGCCAAGGCTACACTGAAGCTTTCTTT

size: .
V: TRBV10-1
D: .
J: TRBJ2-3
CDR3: CASSGELSGLETTDTQYF
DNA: TGCGCCAGCAGTGGAGAATTGTCTGGACTGGAAACAACAGATACGCAGTATTTT

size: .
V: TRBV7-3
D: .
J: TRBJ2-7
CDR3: CASSFTLTGEQYF
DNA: TGTGCCAGCAGCTTCACACTGACGGGGGAGCAGTACTTC

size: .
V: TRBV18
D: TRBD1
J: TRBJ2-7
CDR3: CASSPRTGDEQYF
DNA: TGTGCCAGCTCACCCCGGACAGGGGACGAGCAGTACTTC